Following are 27 T cell receptor beta chains from one sample sequenced in a study of blood T cell repertoires in COVID-19. Profiling relied on immunoSEQ multiplex PCR, and the TCRdb table lists in-frame clones only, not all of them. This sample has around 160,000 clones, with roughly 79% found just once. Sequencing input: peripheral blood. The receptors stem from a human donor with acute or convalescent COVID-19. The donor label of this sample is uncertain.

This chain uses TRBV6-5 with TRBJ1-3, with D hard to call. The V and J ends lost 0 bases and 6 bases respectively, with 15 bases between them. CDR3 length: 16 amino acids. The germline CDR1 and CDR2 sequences are MNHEY and SVGAGI. This CDR3 reads CASSYSTRGSQNTIYF. For the CDR3, the DNA is TGTGCCAGCAGTTACTCGACACGAGGGTCCCAAAACACCATATATTTT.

In nucleotides, the CDR3 is TGTGCCAGCAGCCCCGGACCAAGGGACTTCGGAACCCAGTACTTC. As protein: CASSPGPRDFGTQYF. The V and J genes are TRBV9 and TRBJ2-5; perhaps TRBD2 as D (6 bases). Trimming took off 4 bases at V and 8 bases at J, with 21 bases between the two ends. The CDR3 extends over 15 amino acids. Germline V gives CDR1 SGDLS, CDR2 YYNGEE.

This chain joins TRBV28 and TRBJ2-7, with D possibly TRBD2 on 5 matching bases. V shed 5 bases and J shed 0 bases, with 5 bases lying between them. CDR1 is MDHEN, CDR2 SYDVKM, per germline. The CDR3 has 12 amino acids. The CDR3 bases are TGTGCCAGCAGTACTAGCTCCTACGAGCAGTACTTC. Its translation: CASSTSSYEQYF.

The CDR3 loop is CASRLTSGGANEQFF. The DNA for the CDR3 is TGTGCCAGTAGGCTTACTAGCGGGGGGGCGAATGAGCAGTTCTTC. This chain joins TRBV19 and TRBJ2-1; TRBD2 matches at 13 bases. There are 15 residues in the CDR3. The germline V gene encodes CDR1 LNHDA and CDR2 SQIVND (reference sequence). V dropped 6 bases and J dropped 7; count of bases not matched to a gene: 6.

The V gene is TRBV19, the J gene TRBJ1-2; no reliable D call. Germline lookup yields CDR1 LNHDA and CDR2 SQIVND (reference sequence). Between the trimmed V and J ends, which lost 7 bases and 4 bases, there was a span of 22 bases. CDR3 length equals 16 residues. The CDR3 DNA reads as TGTGCCAGTACAAACAGTCCTGGGGAGCTTTTCTATGGCTACACCTTC. Protein sequence: CASTNSPGELFYGYTF.

The rearrangement links TRBV7-9 to TRBJ2-5; 12 nucleotides align to TRBD2. Trimming removed 4 bases from V and 4 bases from J; junction bases left unmatched: 4. CDR1 SEHNR and CDR2 FQNEAQ come from the germline V gene (reference sequence). The CDR3 totals 15 residues. The CDR3: CASSSLTSGGETQYF. The CDR3 DNA sequence: TGTGCCAGCAGCTCCTTGACTAGCGGGGGAGAGACCCAGTACTTC.

This clone was seen a few times. This sequence joins TRBV4-1 and TRBJ2-3, with 8 bases matching TRBD1. V lost 0 bases to trimming and J lost 3 bases; unmatched junction nucleotides: 5. Germline loops: CDR1 MGHRA, CDR2 YSYEKL. This CDR3 is 16 amino acids long. The CDR3 nucleotides are TGCGCCAGCAGCCAAGATAGGGACAGGAAAACAGATACGCAGTATTTT. Residues: CASSQDRDRKTDTQYF.

This chain links TRBV29-1 with TRBJ2-1, with D perhaps matching TRBD1 (5 bases). Germline assignment: CDR1 SQVTM and CDR2 ANQGSEA. The length of the CDR3 is 14 residues. V lost 3 bases to trimming and J lost 6 bases, with 15 bases between them. The CDR3 is CSVERQGIINEQFF. The CDR3, as DNA: TGCAGCGTTGAGCGCCAGGGAATCATCAATGAGCAGTTCTTC.

The rearrangement joins TRBV2 to TRBJ1-6, with unresolved D. V lost 7 bases, J lost 1 base, and 2 bases lay in between. This CDR3 is 12 amino acids long. Germline values: CDR1 SNHLY, CDR2 FYNNEI. CDR3: CASTSYNSPLHF. The CDR3 coding sequence is TGTGCCAGCACTTCCTATAATTCACCCCTCCACTTT.

V gene TRBV7-9 combines with J gene TRBJ1-2; 8 bases map to TRBD1. Losses at the gene ends were 5 bases for V and 8 bases for J; bases not matched to a gene: 7. Germline V gene lookup returns CDR1 SEHNR and CDR2 FQNEAQ (reference sequence). The CDR3 length is 13 residues. The CDR3 loop is CASSTRQGNGYTF. Written as DNA, the CDR3 is TGTGCCAGCAGCACCCGACAGGGGAACGGCTACACCTTC. The entire variable domain, with the rest obtained from reference TRBV7-9 and TRBJ1-2, is as follows: DTGVSQNPRHKITKRGQNVTFRCDPISEHNRLYWYRQTLGQGPEFLTYFQNEAQLEKSRLLSDRFSAERPKGSFSTLEIQRTEQGDSAMYLCASSTRQGNGYTFGSGTRLTVV.

The chain joins TRBV10-3 to TRBJ2-6, with a tentative D call TRBD2 (5 bases). V shed 6 bases and J shed 8 bases, with 14 bases lying between them. The CDR3 is 14 amino acids. Per the germline V gene, CDR1 is ENHRY and CDR2 is SYGVKD. The CDR3 DNA is TGTGCCATCAGAAAAGCGGACGGGACCAACGTCCTGACTTTC. This sequence encodes CAIRKADGTNVLTF.

CDR3 loop: CASSEERGLGTEAFF. The CDR3 bases are TGCGCCAGCAGTGAGGAAAGGGGACTAGGCACTGAAGCTTTCTTT. This rearrangement joins TRBV10-2 to TRBJ1-1, with D maybe TRBD1 (5 bases). V lost 2 bases and J 4 bases, leaving 14 bases between the germline ends. Germline V gene sequence: CDR1 WSHSY, CDR2 SAAADI. This CDR3 region has 15 residues.

The V call is TRBV7-9, the J call TRBJ1-6, with 8 bases lining up with TRBD1. Germline CDR1 and CDR2: SEHNR and FQNEAQ (reference sequence). The CDR3 totals 15 residues. Trimming cost V 2 bases and J 9 bases; bases outside gene matches: 6. As DNA, the CDR3 is TGTGCCAGCAGCTTATTAGGACAGGGTGGTTCACCCCTCCACTTT. Its protein product is CASSLLGQGGSPLHF.

The chain couples TRBV27 to TRBJ2-1; 10 bases align to TRBD1. Germline CDR1 reads MNHEY; CDR2 reads SMNVEV (reference sequence). The CDR3 totals 14 residues. The trim removed 6 bases at V and 9 bases at J, leaving 8 bases unmatched. CDR3 coding DNA: TGTGCCAGCAGCCTAGACAGGGGGCGCAGTGAGCAGTTCTTC. Residues: CASSLDRGRSEQFF.

The chain is built from TRBV4-1 and TRBJ2-3; 7 bases agree with TRBD2. This CDR3 spans 17 amino acids. Germline assignment: CDR1 MGHRA and CDR2 YSYEKL. V was pared by 4 bases and J by 4 bases, with 14 bases of the junction left unmatched. The CDR3 coding sequence is TGCGCCAGCAGCCGGAACGACGGGGGGTTCGTCGCAGATACGCAGTATTTT. This codes for CASSRNDGGFVADTQYF.

The V and J genes are TRBV19 and TRBJ2-6; maybe TRBD2 (5 bases). Trimming removed 10 bases at V and 2 bases at J, with 6 bases between. The CDR3 contains 12 residues. The germline gives CDR1 LNHDA, CDR2 SQIVND (reference sequence). CDR3 sequence reads: CATGTGANVLTF. CDR3 DNA: TGTGCCACGGGAACTGGGGCCAACGTCCTGACTTTC.

This rearrangement joins TRBV4-1 to TRBJ2-1; the match to TRBD1 covers 7 bases. CDR1 and CDR2 from the germline V gene are MGHRA and YSYEKL. J gave up 6 bases and V 0 bases, and 5 bases lay outside the gene matches. The CDR3 runs 15 residues. The CDR3 sequence is CASSQDTGVRNEQFF. In DNA form, the CDR3 reads TGCGCCAGCAGCCAAGATACAGGGGTTCGCAATGAGCAGTTCTTC.

Here the CDR3 DNA reads TGCGCCAGCAGCCTACAGGGACAGGGAGAGACCCAGTACTTC. Translating gives CASSLQGQGETQYF. The chain employs TRBV4-1 and TRBJ2-5, with 9 positions matching TRBD1. The CDR3 is 14 residues long. V shed 4 bases and J 4 bases; nucleotides not matched to a gene: 4. Germline V CDR1 and CDR2: MGHRA, YSYEKL.

The rearrangement links TRBV11-2 to TRBJ2-1, with 10 bases aligning to TRBD1. Trimming took 6 bases from V and 2 from J; bases not matched to a gene: 7. The CDR3 is 16 residues long. The germline V gene encodes CDR1 SGHAT and CDR2 FQNNGV. CDR3 in amino acids: CASRPPGTGAYNEQFF. CDR3 DNA: TGTGCCAGCAGACCTCCAGGGACAGGGGCCTACAATGAGCAGTTCTTC.

The chain carries TRBV18 and TRBJ2-2, with 8 bases matching TRBD2. The CDR3 has 16 amino acids. From germline, CDR1 is KGHSH and CDR2 LQKENI. The junction had 9 bases not matched to a gene; V was cut back by 4 bases and J by 5 bases. The CDR3 loop reads CASSQRGLSLTGELFF. The CDR3 region has the DNA TGTGCCAGCTCACAGCGGGGGCTGAGCTTAACCGGGGAGCTGTTTTTT.

The genes are TRBV27 and TRBJ1-1; the D is unclear. The CDR3 is 13 amino acids. V lost 3 bases, J lost 5 bases, and 10 bases lay in between. Germline V gives CDR1 MNHEY, CDR2 SMNVEV (reference sequence). CDR3 nucleotides: TGTGCCAGCAGTTTTCGGGGTTGGACTGAAGCTTTCTTT. It is translated as CASSFRGWTEAFF.

The chain links TRBV2 to TRBJ1-2; TRBD1 is a possible D gene (5 bases). Germline V gives CDR1 SNHLY, CDR2 FYNNEI. Trimming took 2 bases from V and 4 from J, leaving 5 bases between them. The CDR3 extends over 12 amino acids. CDR3 sequence reads: CASSEQGYGYTF. DNA of the CDR3: TGTGCCAGCAGTGAACAGGGCTATGGCTACACCTTC.

The gene calls are TRBV10-3 and TRBJ1-1, with 11 bases matching TRBD1. CDR1 ENHRY and CDR2 SYGVKD come from the germline V gene. The CDR3 extends over 17 amino acids. The trim removed 0 bases at V and 4 bases at J, leaving 7 bases unmatched. The CDR3 loop reads CAISESRTGGAGTEAFF. The CDR3 DNA follows: TGTGCCATCAGTGAGTCCCGGACAGGGGGCGCGGGCACTGAAGCTTTCTTT.

A note on this clone: A read error is the likely source, as a far larger clone sits one nucleotide away. CDR3 sequence (DNA): TGTGCCAGCAGCTTAGGAGGGAACACTGAAGCTTTCTTT. Protein sequence: CASSLGGNTEAFF. The chain combines TRBV11-1 with TRBJ1-1; D not certain. V was clipped by 1 base and J by 1 base, with 4 bases between them. Germline lookup yields CDR1 SGHAT and CDR2 FQDESV (reference sequence). The CDR3 is 13 amino acids.

The chain couples TRBV6-2 or TRBV6-3 to TRBJ2-1; 15 bases map to TRBD2. Germline V CDR1 and CDR2: MNHEY, SVGEGT. Trimming took 0 bases from V and 11 from J; bases not matched to a gene: 2. The CDR3 spans 15 residues. The CDR3 here is CASSYSGTSGGKQFF. The DNA for the CDR3 is TGTGCCAGCAGTTACTCGGGGACTAGCGGGGGGAAGCAGTTCTTC.

The chain is built from TRBV6-5 and TRBJ1-2, with D unclear. From germline, CDR1 is MNHEY and CDR2 SVGAGI. The CDR3 loop spans 15 amino acids. Trimming cost V 7 bases and J 4 bases, with 19 bases left between them. The CDR3 protein is CASMIRQALGYGYTF. The DNA for the CDR3 is TGTGCCAGCATGATACGGCAGGCCCTCGGCTATGGCTACACCTTC.

The chain is built from TRBV14 and TRBJ1-5; D gene unclear. Trimming took off 4 bases at V and 0 bases at J, with 13 bases between the two ends. Germline V gives CDR1 SGHDN, CDR2 FVKESK. The CDR3 sequence is 16 residues long. DNA of the CDR3: TGTGCCAGCAGCCGCGGTGGGTTAGATAGCAATCAGCCCCAGCATTTT. Its translation is CASSRGGLDSNQPQHF. The full variable domain, with the rest looked up from reference TRBV14 and TRBJ1-5, is EAGVTQFPSHSVIEKGQTVTLRCDPISGHDNLYWYRRVMGKEIKFLLHFVKESKQDESGMPNNRFLAERTGGTYSTLKVQPAELEDSGVYFCASSRGGLDSNQPQHFGDGTRLSIL.